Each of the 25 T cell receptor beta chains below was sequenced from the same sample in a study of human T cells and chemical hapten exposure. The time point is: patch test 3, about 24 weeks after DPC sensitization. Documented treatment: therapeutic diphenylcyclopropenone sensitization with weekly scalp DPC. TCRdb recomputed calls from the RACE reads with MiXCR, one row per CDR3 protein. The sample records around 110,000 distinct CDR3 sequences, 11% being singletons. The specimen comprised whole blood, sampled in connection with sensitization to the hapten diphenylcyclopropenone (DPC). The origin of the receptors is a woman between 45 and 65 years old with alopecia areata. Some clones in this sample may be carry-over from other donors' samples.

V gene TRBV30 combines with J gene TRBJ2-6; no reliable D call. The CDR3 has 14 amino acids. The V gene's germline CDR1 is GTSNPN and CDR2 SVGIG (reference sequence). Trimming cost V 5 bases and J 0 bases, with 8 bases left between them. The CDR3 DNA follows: TGTGCCTGGGACGGTCTCTCTGGGGCCAACGTCCTGACTTTC. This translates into CAWDGLSGANVLTF.

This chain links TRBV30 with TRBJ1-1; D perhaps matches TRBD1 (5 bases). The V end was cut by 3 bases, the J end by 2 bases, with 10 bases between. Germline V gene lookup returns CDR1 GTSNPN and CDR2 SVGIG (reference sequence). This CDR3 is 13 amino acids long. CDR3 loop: CAWRVGLNTEAFF. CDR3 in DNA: TGTGCCTGGAGAGTGGGACTTAACACTGAAGCTTTCTTT.

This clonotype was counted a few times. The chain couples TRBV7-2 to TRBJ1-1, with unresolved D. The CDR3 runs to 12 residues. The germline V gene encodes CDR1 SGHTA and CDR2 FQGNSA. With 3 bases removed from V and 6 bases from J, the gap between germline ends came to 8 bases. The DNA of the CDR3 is TGTGCCAGCAGCTTCCCCGCGGCTGAAGCTTTCTTT. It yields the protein CASSFPAAEAFF.

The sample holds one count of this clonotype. CDR3 in amino acids: CASSQPGQGDRELFF. The CDR3 coding sequence is TGTGCCAGCAGTCAGCCGGGACAGGGGGACCGGGAGCTGTTTTTT. The chain links TRBV11-3 to TRBJ2-2; 11 bases align to TRBD1. Germline V CDR1 and CDR2: SGHNT, YENEEA. V shed 6 bases and J 9 bases; nucleotides not matched to a gene: 9. The CDR3 extends over 15 amino acids.

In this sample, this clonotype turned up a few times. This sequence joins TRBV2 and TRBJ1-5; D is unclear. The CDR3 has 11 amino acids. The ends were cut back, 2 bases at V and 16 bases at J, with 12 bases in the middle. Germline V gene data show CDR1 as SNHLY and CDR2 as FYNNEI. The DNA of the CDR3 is TGTGCCAGCAGTGAATTCGGACCGAAACATTTT. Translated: CASSEFGPKHF.

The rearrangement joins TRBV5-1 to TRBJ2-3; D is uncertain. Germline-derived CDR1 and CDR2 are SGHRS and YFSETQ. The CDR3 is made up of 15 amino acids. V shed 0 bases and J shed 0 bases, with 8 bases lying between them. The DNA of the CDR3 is TGCGCCAGCAGCTTGGAACCTACTAGCACAGATACGCAGTATTTT. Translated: CASSLEPTSTDTQYF.

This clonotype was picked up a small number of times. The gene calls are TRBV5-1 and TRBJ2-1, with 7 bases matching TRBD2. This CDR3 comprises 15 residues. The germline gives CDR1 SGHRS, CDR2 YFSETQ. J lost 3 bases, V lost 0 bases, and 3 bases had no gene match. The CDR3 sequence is CASSLEPSGYNEQFF. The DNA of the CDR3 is TGCGCCAGCAGCTTGGAACCTAGCGGCTACAATGAGCAGTTCTTC. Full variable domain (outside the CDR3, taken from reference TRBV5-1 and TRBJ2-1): KAGVTQTPRYLIKTRGQQVTLSCSPISGHRSVSWYQQTPGQGLQFLFEYFSETQRNKGNFPGRFSGRQFSNSRSEMNVSTLELGDSALYLCASSLEPSGYNEQFFGPGTRLTVL.

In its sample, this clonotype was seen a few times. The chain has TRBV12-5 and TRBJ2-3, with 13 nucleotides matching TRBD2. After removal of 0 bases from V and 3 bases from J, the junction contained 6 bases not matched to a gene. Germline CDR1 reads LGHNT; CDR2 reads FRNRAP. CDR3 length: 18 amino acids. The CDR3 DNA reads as TGTGCTAGTGGTTTGGTAATCACTAGCGGGAGGGCGACAGATACGCAGTATTTT. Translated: CASGLVITSGRATDTQYF.

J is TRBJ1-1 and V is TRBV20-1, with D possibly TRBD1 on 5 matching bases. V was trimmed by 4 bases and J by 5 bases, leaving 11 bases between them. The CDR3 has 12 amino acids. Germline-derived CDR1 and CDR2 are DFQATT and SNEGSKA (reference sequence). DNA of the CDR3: TGCAGTGCTATCCCAGGGAGGACTGAAGCTTTCTTT. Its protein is CSAIPGRTEAFF.

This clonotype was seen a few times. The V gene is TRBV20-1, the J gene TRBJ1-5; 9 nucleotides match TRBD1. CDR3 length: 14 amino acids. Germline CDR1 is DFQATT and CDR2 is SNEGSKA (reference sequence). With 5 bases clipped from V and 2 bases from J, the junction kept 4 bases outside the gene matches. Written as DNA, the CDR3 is TGCAGTGCTCTGGACAGGGGTGGCAATCAGCCCCAGCATTTT. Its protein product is CSALDRGGNQPQHF.

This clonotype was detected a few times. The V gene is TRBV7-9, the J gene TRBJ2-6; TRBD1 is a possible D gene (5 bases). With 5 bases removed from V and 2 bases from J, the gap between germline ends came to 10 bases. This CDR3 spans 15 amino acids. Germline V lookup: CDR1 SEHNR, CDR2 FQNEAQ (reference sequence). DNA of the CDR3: TGTGCCAGCAGCCTATCAGGGACTGGGGCCAACGTCCTGACTTTC. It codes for CASSLSGTGANVLTF.

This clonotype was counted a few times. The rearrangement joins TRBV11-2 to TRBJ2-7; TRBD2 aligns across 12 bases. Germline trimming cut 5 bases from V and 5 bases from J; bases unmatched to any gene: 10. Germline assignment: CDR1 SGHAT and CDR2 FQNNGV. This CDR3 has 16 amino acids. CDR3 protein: CASSPGSTSGSHEQYF. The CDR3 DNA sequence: TGTGCCAGCAGCCCCGGGTCGACTAGCGGGAGCCACGAGCAGTACTTC.

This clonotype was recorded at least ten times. The CDR3 loop reads CASSQQGRAGEKLFF. The CDR3 nucleotides read TGCGCCAGCAGCCAACAAGGGAGGGCAGGTGAAAAACTGTTTTTT. The chain links TRBV4-3 to TRBJ1-4, with D hard to call. V shed 2 bases and J shed 7 bases, with 14 bases lying between them. The germline V gene encodes CDR1 LGHNA and CDR2 YSLEER. CDR3 length equals 15 residues.

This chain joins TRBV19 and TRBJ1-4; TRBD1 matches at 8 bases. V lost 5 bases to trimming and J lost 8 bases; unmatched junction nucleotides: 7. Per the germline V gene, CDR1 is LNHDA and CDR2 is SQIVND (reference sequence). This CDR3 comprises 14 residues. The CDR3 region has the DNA TGTGCCAGTAGTCAGGGGGCGAGCCGCGAAAAACTGTTTTTT. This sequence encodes CASSQGASREKLFF.

In nucleotides, the CDR3 is TGTGCTAGTGGACCTACAGGGTACGAGCAGTACTTC. The encoded protein is CASGPTGYEQYF. J is TRBJ2-7 and V is TRBV12-5; a weak D match, TRBD1 (6 bases). Deletions cut 6 bases from V and 4 bases from J, with 10 bases between. CDR3 length: 12 amino acids. CDR1 is LGHNT and CDR2 is FRNRAP in the germline V gene.

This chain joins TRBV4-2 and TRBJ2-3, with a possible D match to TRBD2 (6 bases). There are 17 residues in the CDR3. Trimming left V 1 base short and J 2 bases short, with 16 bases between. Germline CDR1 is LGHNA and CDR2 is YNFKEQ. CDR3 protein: CASSQGQVRDSTDTQYF. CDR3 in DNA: TGTGCCAGCAGCCAAGGGCAAGTCAGGGACTCCACAGATACGCAGTATTTT.

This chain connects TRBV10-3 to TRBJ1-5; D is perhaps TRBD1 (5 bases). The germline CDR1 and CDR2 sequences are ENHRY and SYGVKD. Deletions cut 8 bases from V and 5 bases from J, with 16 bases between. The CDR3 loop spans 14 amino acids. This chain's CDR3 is CAIGQGLGYQPQHF. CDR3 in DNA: TGTGCCATCGGGCAGGGCCTAGGGTATCAGCCCCAGCATTTT.

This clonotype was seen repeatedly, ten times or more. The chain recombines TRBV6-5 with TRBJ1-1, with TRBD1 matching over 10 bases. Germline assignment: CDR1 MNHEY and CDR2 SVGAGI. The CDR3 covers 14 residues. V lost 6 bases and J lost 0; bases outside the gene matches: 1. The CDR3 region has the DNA TGTGCCAGCAGGGACAGGGGGATGAACACTGAAGCTTTCTTT. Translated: CASRDRGMNTEAFF.

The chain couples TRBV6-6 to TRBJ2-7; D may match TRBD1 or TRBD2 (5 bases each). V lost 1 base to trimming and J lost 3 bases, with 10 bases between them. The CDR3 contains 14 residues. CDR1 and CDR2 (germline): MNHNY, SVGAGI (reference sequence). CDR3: CASSYWDVSYEQYF. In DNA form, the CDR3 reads TGTGCCAGCAGTTACTGGGACGTCAGCTACGAGCAGTACTTC.

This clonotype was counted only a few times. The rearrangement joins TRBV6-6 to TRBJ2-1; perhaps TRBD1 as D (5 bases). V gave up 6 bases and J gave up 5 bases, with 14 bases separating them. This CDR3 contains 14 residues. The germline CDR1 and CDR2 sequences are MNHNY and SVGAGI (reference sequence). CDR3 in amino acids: CASSLAGKDNEQFF. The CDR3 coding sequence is TGTGCCAGCAGCCTCGCAGGGAAAGACAATGAGCAGTTCTTC.

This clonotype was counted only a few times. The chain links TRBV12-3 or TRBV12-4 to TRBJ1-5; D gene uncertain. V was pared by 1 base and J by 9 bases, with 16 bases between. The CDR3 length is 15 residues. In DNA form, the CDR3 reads TGTGCCAGCAGTTTAGTCGGTGTAGGAGCGGGGCCCCAGCATTTT. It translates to CASSLVGVGAGPQHF.

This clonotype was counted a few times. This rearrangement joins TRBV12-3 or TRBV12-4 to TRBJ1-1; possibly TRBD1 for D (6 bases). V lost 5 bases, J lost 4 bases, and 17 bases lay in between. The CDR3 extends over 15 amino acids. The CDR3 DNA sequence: TGTGCCAGCAGTCCACGGACAGTGGGAGTCACTGAAGCTTTCTTT. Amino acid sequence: CASSPRTVGVTEAFF.

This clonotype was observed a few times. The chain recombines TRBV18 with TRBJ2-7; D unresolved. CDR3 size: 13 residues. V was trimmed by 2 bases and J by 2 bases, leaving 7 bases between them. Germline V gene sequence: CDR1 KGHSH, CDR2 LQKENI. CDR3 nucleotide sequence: TGTGCCAGCTCACCAGGGGAAGCCTACGAGCAGTACTTC. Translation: CASSPGEAYEQYF.

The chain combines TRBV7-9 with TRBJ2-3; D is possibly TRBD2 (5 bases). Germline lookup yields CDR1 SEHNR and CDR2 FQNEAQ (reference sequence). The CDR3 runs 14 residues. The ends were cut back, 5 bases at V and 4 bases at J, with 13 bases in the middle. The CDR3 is CASSAYLAADTQYF. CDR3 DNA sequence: TGTGCCAGCAGCGCGTACCTAGCCGCAGATACGCAGTATTTT. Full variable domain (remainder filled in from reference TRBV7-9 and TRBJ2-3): DTGVSQNPRHKITKRGQNVTFRCDPISEHNRLYWYRQTLGQGPEFLTYFQNEAQLEKSRLLSDRFSAERPKGSFSTLEIQRTEQGDSAMYLCASSAYLAADTQYFGPGTRLTVL.

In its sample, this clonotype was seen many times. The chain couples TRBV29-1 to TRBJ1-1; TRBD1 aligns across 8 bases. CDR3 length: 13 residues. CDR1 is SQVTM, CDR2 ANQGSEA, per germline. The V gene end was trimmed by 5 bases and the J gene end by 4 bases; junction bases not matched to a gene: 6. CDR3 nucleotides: TGCAGCGTTTTACCGGACAGGGCCACTGAAGCTTTCTTT. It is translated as CSVLPDRATEAFF.